These 14 T cell receptor beta chains originate from one sample sequenced in a study of metastatic and nonmetastatic thyroid tumors. Every patient was untreated before thyroid surgery. MiXCR re-clonotyped the PCR reads for TCRdb. The repertoire has tens of thousands of clones, around 15% of them found once; the top ten carry 35% to 45%. Source material: blood. The origin of the receptors is a female donor with papillary thyroid cancer or a benign thyroid nodule (not recorded which). Some clones in this sample may be carry-over from other donors' samples.

This clone was observed many times. CDR3 amino acids: CASSWSPGQGNMINQPQHF. The CDR3 DNA is TGTGCCAGCAGTTGGTCGCCGGGACAGGGGAATATGATCAATCAGCCCCAGCATTTT. The chain has TRBV6-2 or TRBV6-3 and TRBJ1-5; the match to TRBD1 covers 10 bases. The CDR3 length is 19 residues. CDR1 MNHEY and CDR2 SVGEGT come from the germline V gene. V shed 4 bases and J 3 bases; nucleotides not matched to a gene: 15.

As regards this clone: A much larger clonotype is one base distant, so this may be a read error. The chain is built from TRBV14 and TRBJ2-5; TRBD1 matches at 8 bases. V lost 1 base and J lost 6; bases outside the gene matches: 7. Germline assignment: CDR1 SGHDN and CDR2 FVKESK. The CDR3 has 15 amino acids. Here the CDR3 reads CASSQGVTGDKTQYF. CDR3 DNA sequence: TGTGCCAGCAGCCAAGGGGTGACAGGGGACAAGACCCAGTACTTC.

V and J are TRBV7-2 and TRBJ2-7, with D uncertain. CDR1 and CDR2 (germline): SGHTA, FQGNSA. CDR3 length: 11 residues. V lost 4 bases, J lost 2 bases, and 3 bases lay in between. The CDR3 DNA reads as TGTGCCAGCAGCTCACCCTACGAGCAGTACTTC. Amino acid sequence: CASSSPYEQYF.

A note on this clone: A much more abundant neighbour one base away suggests this may be a read error. Since the CDR3 does not end with the conserved phenylalanine or tryptophan, this likely comes from a read error. The chain employs TRBV28 and TRBJ2-1; D is perhaps TRBD1 (5 bases). This CDR3 is 14 amino acids long. The V end lost 8 bases, the J end lost 0 bases, and 11 bases lay between the germline ends. CDR1 is MDHEN, CDR2 SYDVKM, per germline. The CDR3 reads CASLDRISYNEQFL. For the CDR3, the DNA is TGTGCCAGCCTTGACAGAATCTCCTACAATGAGCAGTTCCTC.

In DNA form, the CDR3 reads TGCAGTGGACCAATAACAGGGGCCGGAGTCCATGGCTACACCTTC. Translation gives CSGPITGAGVHGYTF. J is TRBJ1-2 and V is TRBV20-1; TRBD1 agrees at 7 bases. V dropped 7 bases and J dropped 6; count of bases not matched to a gene: 17. The CDR3 length is 15 residues. Germline V gene data show CDR1 as DFQATT and CDR2 as SNEGSKA (reference sequence).

This clone was observed many times. The chain carries TRBV11-3 and TRBJ2-5, with 10 positions matching TRBD1. The CDR3 has 17 amino acids. CDR1 and CDR2 from the germline V gene are SGHNT and YENEEA. The J segment lost 1 base and the V segment lost 5 bases, leaving 10 bases of the junction unmatched. The DNA for the CDR3 is TGTGCCAGCAGCCTGACCTGGGGACAGGGGTTCCAAGAGACCCAGTACTTC. It translates to CASSLTWGQGFQETQYF.

This clone was detected ten times or more. V is TRBV28 and J is TRBJ1-2, with D maybe TRBD1 (6 bases). V lost 2 bases and J lost 4, with 11 bases in between. Germline-derived CDR1 and CDR2 are MDHEN and SYDVKM. The CDR3 contains 14 residues. CDR3 sequence: CASSLTGASYGYTF. CDR3 DNA sequence: TGTGCCAGCAGTTTAACGGGGGCCAGCTATGGCTACACCTTC.

This clone has ten or more counts. The sample has other DNA sequences that encode this CDR3 too. The gene calls are TRBV5-1 and TRBJ1-4; no reliable D call. Between the trimmed V and J ends, which lost 0 bases and 0 bases, there was a span of 9 bases. CDR3 size: 16 residues. In germline, CDR1 is SGHRS, CDR2 YFSETQ. CDR3 region: CASSLGNTATNEKLFF. The DNA for the CDR3 is TGCGCCAGCAGCTTGGGCAACACCGCAACTAATGAAAAACTGTTTTTT.

This clone has more than one count but fewer than ten. The chain recombines TRBV29-1 with TRBJ2-7, with D possibly being TRBD1 (6 bases). The CDR3 runs to 13 residues. Germline-derived CDR1 and CDR2 are SQVTM and ANQGSEA. V gave up 3 bases and J gave up 6 bases, with 15 bases separating them. The CDR3 reads CSVELGGFGEQYF. Written as DNA, the CDR3 is TGCAGCGTTGAGCTAGGGGGATTCGGCGAGCAGTACTTC.

This clone has a count of ten or more. The chain recombines TRBV4-1 with TRBJ1-3; TRBD1 aligns across 11 bases. V shed 0 bases and J 7 bases; nucleotides not matched to a gene: 8. This CDR3 spans 17 amino acids. Germline values: CDR1 MGHRA, CDR2 YSYEKL. CDR3 DNA: TGCGCCAGCAGCCAAGATTCCCTCCGGGACAGGGGGAACACCATATATTTT. Residues: CASSQDSLRDRGNTIYF.

This clone was picked up many times. V gene TRBV13 combines with J gene TRBJ2-7; a possible D gene is TRBD1 (5 bases). The CDR3 consists of 12 residues. Germline CDR1 reads PRHDT; CDR2 reads FYEKMQ (reference sequence). V lost 4 bases to trimming and J lost 3 bases, with 7 bases between them. The CDR3 spells CASSSQGYEQYF. DNA of the CDR3: TGTGCCAGCAGCTCCCAGGGCTACGAGCAGTACTTC.

This clone was seen many times. V and J are TRBV20-1 and TRBJ1-1; possible D gene TRBD1, 6 bases. The CDR3 has 14 amino acids. Per germline, CDR1 DFQATT and CDR2 SNEGSKA (reference sequence). The V and J ends lost 2 bases and 0 bases respectively, with 10 bases between them. The CDR3 is CSARRGGMNTEAFF. CDR3 nucleotides: TGCAGTGCTAGAAGGGGGGGCATGAACACTGAAGCTTTCTTT.

This clone was observed at least ten times. The chain joins TRBV12-3 or TRBV12-4 to TRBJ1-5, with TRBD1 matching 8 bases. Trimming cost V 4 bases and J 9 bases; bases outside gene matches: 11. This CDR3 has 15 amino acids. The chain's CDR3 is CASSSTGQGQGPQHF. CDR3 nucleotide sequence: TGTGCCAGCAGTTCTACAGGACAGGGCCAAGGGCCCCAGCATTTT.

This clone came up many times. The chain uses TRBV11-2 and TRBJ2-1; D ambiguous. The V end was cut by 5 bases, the J end by 0 bases, with 2 bases between. This CDR3 region has 12 residues. CDR1 and CDR2 from the germline V gene are SGHAT and FQNNGV. CDR3 bases: TGTGCCAGCAGCCTCTCCTACAATGAGCAGTTCTTC. Protein product: CASSLSYNEQFF. The complete variable domain, with remaining parts taken from reference TRBV11-2 and TRBJ2-1, reads EAGVAQSPRYKIIEKRQSVAFWCNPISGHATLYWYQQILGQGPKLLIQFQNNGVVDDSQLPKDRFSAERLKGVDSTLKIQPAKLEDSAVYLCASSLSYNEQFFGPGTRLTVL.